This passage covers 20 T cell receptor beta chains from one sample sequenced in a study of blood T cell repertoires in COVID-19. TCRdb's table, derived via immunoSEQ multiplex PCR, lists solely in-frame clones and lacks some. The table includes roughly 130,000 clones, 75% to 90% detected once. The material sequenced was PBMCs or T cells enriched from blood (not recorded which). These receptors were collected from a woman between 50 and 59 years old who had recovered from COVID-19.

The chain uses TRBV6-9 and TRBJ1-2; 8 bases match TRBD1. V gave up 4 bases and J gave up 1 base; unmatched junction bases: 5. Per germline, CDR1 MNHGY and CDR2 SVAAGI. This CDR3 has 15 amino acids. CDR3 in amino acids: CASSSGGEGNYGYTF. DNA of the CDR3: TGTGCCAGCAGTTCAGGGGGCGAAGGTAACTATGGCTACACCTTC.

For this clone: This sample includes further DNA sequences coding for the same CDR3. The chain carries TRBV7-9 and TRBJ2-3, with D maybe TRBD2 (7 bases). Germline assignment: CDR1 SEHNR and CDR2 FQNEAQ (reference sequence). The CDR3 covers 15 residues. Trimming took 3 bases from V and 5 from J, leaving 15 bases between them. This CDR3 reads CASSLTGGGGDTQYF. The CDR3 region has the DNA TGTGCCAGCAGCTTGACCGGGGGCGGGGGAGATACGCAGTATTTT.

The chain is built from TRBV12-5 and TRBJ2-1; 8 nucleotides align to TRBD2. This CDR3 has 14 residues. Germline lookup yields CDR1 LGHNT and CDR2 FRNRAP. The ends lost 7 bases at V and 3 bases at J; junction bases unmatched: 5. The CDR3 nucleotides read TGTGCTAGTGTGCTCGGGGGGGGCTACAATGAGCAGTTCTTC. Encoded protein: CASVLGGGYNEQFF.

The V gene is TRBV25-1, the J gene TRBJ2-7, with TRBD1 identical over 7 bases. CDR3 length: 13 amino acids. V lost 6 bases to trimming and J lost 5 bases; unmatched junction nucleotides: 7. The germline V gene encodes CDR1 MGHDK and CDR2 SYGVNS. The CDR3: CASRETGLNEQYF. CDR3 DNA sequence: TGTGCCAGCAGAGAGACAGGGTTGAACGAGCAGTACTTC.

The CDR3 bases are TGTGCCAGTAGTATAGATCCGCCAGGGGCTAACTATGGCTACACCTTC. Translating it yields CASSIDPPGANYGYTF. V usage is TRBV19 and J usage is TRBJ1-2, with a possible D match to TRBD1 (6 bases). Trimming removed 0 bases at V and 0 bases at J, with 11 bases between. Per germline, CDR1 LNHDA and CDR2 SQIVND (reference sequence). CDR3 length: 16 amino acids. The full variable domain, its missing parts supplied by reference TRBV19 and TRBJ1-2, is DGGITQSPKYLFRKEGQNVTLSCEQNLNHDAMYWYRQDPGQGLRLIYYSQIVNDFQKGDIAEGYSVSREKKESFPLTVTSAQKNPTAFYLCASSIDPPGANYGYTFGSGTRLTVV.

The chain carries TRBV7-2 and TRBJ1-1; D remains ambiguous. Trimming removed 1 base from V and 4 bases from J, with 7 bases in between. Germline V gene sequence: CDR1 SGHTA, CDR2 FQGNSA. This CDR3 spans 13 amino acids. The CDR3, as DNA: TGTGCCAGCAGCTTAGGCCGGGTCACTGAAGCTTTCTTT. The encoded protein is CASSLGRVTEAFF.

The chain is built from TRBV9 and TRBJ2-5, with 9 positions matching TRBD2. Unmatched junction bases numbered 9, after V lost 3 bases and J lost 3 bases. Germline CDR1 is SGDLS and CDR2 is YYNGEE. CDR3 length: 16 amino acids. In DNA, the CDR3 is TGTGCCAGCAGCGGTATAGCGGGGGAGGAAAAAGAGACCCAGTACTTC. This translates into CASSGIAGEEKETQYF.

The chain recombines TRBV10-2 with TRBJ2-5; 8 bases fit TRBD2. Germline-derived CDR1 and CDR2 are WSHSY and SAAADI. CDR3 length: 14 residues. J was trimmed by 5 bases and V by 6 bases; bases with no gene match: 8. CDR3 nucleotide sequence: TGCGCCAGCAGCCCGGGACTAGGACTGGAGACCCAGTACTTC. Translating gives CASSPGLGLETQYF.

The chain carries TRBV2 and TRBJ2-7; no reliable D call. V dropped 3 bases and J dropped 3 bases, with 3 bases sitting between them. The CDR3 is 11 amino acids. Germline values: CDR1 SNHLY, CDR2 FYNNEI. The CDR3 reads CASSDSYEQYF. For the CDR3, the DNA is TGTGCCAGCAGTGACAGCTACGAGCAGTACTTC.

V is TRBV11-2 and J is TRBJ2-5, with 16 bases matching TRBD2. CDR1 is SGHAT and CDR2 is FQNNGV in the germline V gene. The CDR3 has 17 residues. The V gene end was trimmed by 5 bases and the J gene end by 0 bases; junction bases not matched to a gene: 3. Written as DNA, the CDR3 is TGTGCCAGCAGCCCGGGACTAGCGGGGGGGTACCAAGAGACCCAGTACTTC. Protein product: CASSPGLAGGYQETQYF.

This clone was observed once. The V and J genes are TRBV5-1 and TRBJ2-5; no clear D. V was trimmed by 0 bases and J by 2 bases, leaving 8 bases between them. Germline V gene sequence: CDR1 SGHRS, CDR2 YFSETQ. The CDR3 is made up of 14 amino acids. As DNA, the CDR3 is TGCGCCAGCAGCTTGGACCCAGGTCAAGAGACCCAGTACTTC. Its protein product is CASSLDPGQETQYF.

The J gene is TRBJ2-7, the V gene TRBV3-1 (or the pseudogene TRBV3-2); TRBD2 matches at 7 bases. The V gene's germline CDR1 is LGHDT and CDR2 YNNKEL (reference sequence). The CDR3 runs to 13 residues. With V trimmed by 3 bases and J by 4 bases, 3 bases remained unmatched. The CDR3 region has the DNA TGTGCCAGCAGCCACAACGGGGGGTACGAGCAGTACTTC. Its protein product is CASSHNGGYEQYF.

The chain combines TRBV4-1 with TRBJ1-1; D remains ambiguous. V dropped 2 bases and J dropped 0 bases, with 13 bases sitting between them. This CDR3 is 16 amino acids long. The V gene's germline CDR1 is MGHRA and CDR2 YSYEKL. The CDR3 coding sequence is TGCGCCAGCAGCCAAAGGACGGAGGGCATGAACACTGAAGCTTTCTTT. This encodes CASSQRTEGMNTEAFF.

This chain connects TRBV18 to TRBJ1-2; TRBD1 aligns across 8 bases. Germline loops: CDR1 KGHSH, CDR2 LQKENI. V was pared by 5 bases and J by 3 bases, with 8 bases of the junction left unmatched. The CDR3 contains 15 residues. CDR3: CASSGGDRGDYGYTF. The CDR3 bases are TGTGCCAGCTCAGGGGGAGACAGGGGAGACTATGGCTACACCTTC.

This chain joins TRBV6-5 and TRBJ1-4; 8 bases match TRBD1. J gave up 7 bases and V 7 bases, and 11 bases lay outside the gene matches. This CDR3 region has 15 residues. The germline V gene has CDR1 MNHEY and CDR2 SVGAGI. This chain's CDR3 is CASTQDETGVEKLFF. For the CDR3, the DNA is TGTGCCAGCACCCAAGACGAGACAGGGGTTGAAAAACTGTTTTTT.

The chain employs TRBV18 and TRBJ2-3; unclear D gene. Germline CDR1 KGHSH, CDR2 LQKENI. The CDR3 runs 15 residues. Trimming removed 3 bases at V and 2 bases at J, with 12 bases between. The CDR3 sequence is CASSPNDSPTDTQYF. CDR3 DNA: TGTGCCAGCTCACCTAACGACTCCCCCACAGATACGCAGTATTTT.

The chain recombines TRBV15 with TRBJ1-1, with D possibly being TRBD1 (6 bases). Germline values: CDR1 LNHNV, CDR2 YYDKDF (reference sequence). This CDR3 spans 14 amino acids. V was cut by 0 bases and J by 4 bases, with 9 bases left in between. The CDR3: CATSRERGATEAFF. The CDR3 DNA reads TGTGCCACCAGCAGAGAGCGGGGGGCCACTGAAGCTTTCTTT. Full variable domain (rest looked up from reference TRBV15 and TRBJ1-1): DAMVIQNPRYQVTQFGKPVTLSCSQTLNHNVMYWYQQKSSQAPKLLFHYYDKDFNNEADTPDNFQSRRPNTSFCFLDIRSPGLGDTAMYLCATSRERGATEAFFGQGTRLTVV.

This chain joins TRBV9 and TRBJ1-1, with 7 bases aligning to TRBD1. There are 15 residues in the CDR3. CDR1 and CDR2 (germline): SGDLS, YYNGEE. V shed 3 bases, J shed 1 base, and the junction held 6 bases outside the gene matches. CDR3 sequence (DNA): TGTGCCAGCAGCGAAAGAACAGGGGCGAACACTGAAGCTTTCTTT. Protein: CASSERTGANTEAFF.

The rearrangement uses TRBV18 and TRBJ2-7, with 8 bases that match TRBD2. CDR1 and CDR2 from the germline V gene are KGHSH and LQKENI. J lost 6 bases, V lost 4 bases, and 17 bases had no gene match. The CDR3 covers 17 residues. The CDR3 DNA reads as TGTGCCAGCTCACGTCAGCTCCTGCGGGGGGACTTCGGCGAGCAGTACTTC. It is translated as CASSRQLLRGDFGEQYF.

The chain employs TRBV27 and TRBJ1-2; 8 bases are shared with TRBD1. Germline loops: CDR1 MNHEY, CDR2 SMNVEV (reference sequence). The CDR3 has 13 residues. The junction had 7 bases not matched to a gene; V was cut back by 8 bases and J by 5 bases. CDR3 region: CASSDRGQYGYTF. The DNA for the CDR3 is TGTGCCAGCTCAGACAGGGGACAATATGGCTACACCTTC.